The clone carrying this T cell receptor beta chain was counted once. This entry belongs to a study of T cell changes during pregnancy in multiple sclerosis. Clones were read by immunoSEQ multiplex PCR, and TCRdb kept only the in-frame ones, dropping some. The sample holds tens of thousands of clones; about 86% are singletons and the top ten take more than 0.9%. Source: CD4+ T cells from peripheral blood mononuclear cells, taken in the first trimester of pregnancy. This TCR came from a female donor in good health, enrolled as a control in a pregnancy study.

The CDR3 bases are TGTGCCAGCAGCTCCTTCGGGCAGGGGATGCGGGAGACCCAGTACTTC. Encoded protein: CASSSFGQGMRETQYF. The chain joins TRBV7-3 to TRBJ2-5; perhaps TRBD1 as D (6 bases). V shed 4 bases and J shed 5 bases, with 20 bases lying between them. The CDR3 spans 16 residues. The germline V gene encodes CDR1 SGHTA and CDR2 FQGTGA.